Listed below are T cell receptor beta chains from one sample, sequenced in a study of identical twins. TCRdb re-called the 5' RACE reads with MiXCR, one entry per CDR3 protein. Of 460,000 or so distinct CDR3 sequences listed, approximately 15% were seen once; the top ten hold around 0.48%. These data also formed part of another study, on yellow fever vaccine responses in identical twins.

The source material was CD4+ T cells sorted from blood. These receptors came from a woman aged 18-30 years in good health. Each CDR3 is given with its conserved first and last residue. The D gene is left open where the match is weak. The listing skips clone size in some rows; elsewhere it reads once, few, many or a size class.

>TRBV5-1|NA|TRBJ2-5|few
TGCGCCAGCAGCTTGTTTCTAGCCCAAGAGACCCAGTACTTC
CASSLFLAQETQYF
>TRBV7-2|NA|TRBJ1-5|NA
TGTGCCAGCAGCTTGGTGCGTAGCAATCAGCCCCAGCATTTT
CASSLVRSNQPQHF
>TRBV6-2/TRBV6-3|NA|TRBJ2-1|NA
TGTGCCAGCACCCATGGGGGGCAGGGCAATGAGCAGTTCTTC
CASTHGGQGNEQFF
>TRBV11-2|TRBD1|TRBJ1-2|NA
TGTGCCAGCAGCGCCACCAGACAGGGTACTAACTATGGCTACACCTTC
CASSATRQGTNYGYTF
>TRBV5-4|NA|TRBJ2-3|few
TGTGCCAGCACCCCTCGAGCACAGGGCTCCACAGATACGCAGTATTTT
CASTPRAQGSTDTQYF
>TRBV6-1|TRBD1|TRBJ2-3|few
TGTGCCAGCAGCGCCCTTGACAGGGGATTGACAGATACGCAGTATTTT
CASSALDRGLTDTQYF
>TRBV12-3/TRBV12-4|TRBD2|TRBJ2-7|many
TGTGCCAGCAGTTTGGGCGGGGGGGCCGACGAGCAGTACTTC
CASSLGGGADEQYF
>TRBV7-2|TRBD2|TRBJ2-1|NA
TGTGCCAGCAGCCCTAGGACTAGCGGACCATACAATGAGCAGTTCTTC
CASSPRTSGPYNEQFF
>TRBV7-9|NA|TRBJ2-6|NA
TGTGCCAGCAGCGCGGGGAGGACCTCTGGGGCCAACGTCCTGACTTTC
CASSAGRTSGANVLTF
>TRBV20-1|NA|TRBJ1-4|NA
TGCAGTGCTATTTCTGCCCGGACTATGGGTAATGAAAAACTGTTTTTT
CSAISARTMGNEKLFF
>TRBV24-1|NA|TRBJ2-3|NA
TGTGCCACCAGTGATGAGATTACCACAGATACGCAGTATTTT
CATSDEITTDTQYF
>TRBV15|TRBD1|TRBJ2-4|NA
TGTGCCACCAGCAGAGGGGTACAGGGGATAGCCAAAAACATTCAGTACTTC
CATSRGVQGIAKNIQYF
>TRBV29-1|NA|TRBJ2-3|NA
TGCAGCGTTGGGGTCAGGGATACGCAGTATTTT
CSVGVRDTQYF
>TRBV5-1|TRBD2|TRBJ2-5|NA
TGCGCCAGCAGCTCTCTGGCGGGGGGGCACGAGACCCAGTACTTC
CASSSLAGGHETQYF
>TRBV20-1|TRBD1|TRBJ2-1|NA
TGCAGTGCCCCGGACAGGGCGAGGGGTGAGCAGTTCTTC
CSAPDRARGEQFF
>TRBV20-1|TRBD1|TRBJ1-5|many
TGCAGTGCTAGGTCACCGGGACAGGACAATCAGCCCCAGCATTTT
CSARSPGQDNQPQHF
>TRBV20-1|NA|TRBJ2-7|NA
TGCAGTGCTAGCCCACAGACTTACGAGCAGTACTTC
CSASPQTYEQYF
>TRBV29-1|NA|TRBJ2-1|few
TGCAGCGTTGAGAACAGGGAGAAAAGCAATGAGCAGTTCTTC
CSVENREKSNEQFF
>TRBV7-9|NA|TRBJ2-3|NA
TGTGCCAGCAGCTTAGATGGTCTGAGGAACACAGATACGCAGTATTTT
CASSLDGLRNTDTQYF
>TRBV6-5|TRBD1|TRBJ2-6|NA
TGTGCCAGCAGTTACGGGACAGGAAATTCTGGGGCCAACGTCCTGACTTTC
CASSYGTGNSGANVLTF
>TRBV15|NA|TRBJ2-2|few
TGTGCCACCAGACTCGGCGCGGGCACCGGGGAGCTGTTTTTT
CATRLGAGTGELFF
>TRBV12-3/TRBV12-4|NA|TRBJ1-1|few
TGTGCCAGCAGTACTAAGACGGTGGTCTTT
CASSTKTVVF
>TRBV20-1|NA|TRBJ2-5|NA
TGCAGTGCCTACTTGGACAGAGTGGGGACCCAGTACTTC
CSAYLDRVGTQYF
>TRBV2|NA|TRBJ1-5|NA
TGTGCCAGCAGTGATGGGGCTAATCAGCCCCAGCATTTT
CASSDGANQPQHF
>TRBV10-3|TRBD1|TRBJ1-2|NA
TGTGCCATCACAGACCAGGACAGGGCAGGCGGCTACACCTTC
CAITDQDRAGGYTF
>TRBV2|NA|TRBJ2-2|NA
TGTGCCATAGGGACGGCGAACACCGGGGAGCTGTTTTTT
CAIGTANTGELFF
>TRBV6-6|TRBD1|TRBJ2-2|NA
TGTGCCAGCGGGGACAGGGGCACCGGGGACCTGTTTTTT
CASGDRGTGDLFF
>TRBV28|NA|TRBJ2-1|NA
TGTGCCAGCAGTTCGGAGAGGAGCTCCTACAATGAGCAGTTCTTC
CASSSERSSYNEQFF
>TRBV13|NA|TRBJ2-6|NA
TGTGCCAGCAGCTTTAGAGTACCTGGGGCCAACGTCCTGACTTTC
CASSFRVPGANVLTF
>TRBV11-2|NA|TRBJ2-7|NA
TGTGCCAGCAGCTTAGATTTGGCAGGGCGCTACGAGCAGTACTTC
CASSLDLAGRYEQYF
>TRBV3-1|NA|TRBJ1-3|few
TGTGCCAGCAGCTCGGACAGCATTGGAAACACCATATATTTT
CASSSDSIGNTIYF
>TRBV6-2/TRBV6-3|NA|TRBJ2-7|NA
TGTGCCAGCACCCACAGGAGCTCCTACGAGCAGTACTTC
CASTHRSSYEQYF
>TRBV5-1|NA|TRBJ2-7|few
TGCGCCAGCAGCTTGGCCCCTTTAGCCGGTGAGCAGTACTTC
CASSLAPLAGEQYF
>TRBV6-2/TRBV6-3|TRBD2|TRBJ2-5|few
TGTGCCAGCACCTCCTCCCCCGCTAGCGGTAGACGCCAAGAGACCCAGTACTTC
CASTSSPASGRRQETQYF
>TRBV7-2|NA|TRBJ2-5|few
TGTGCCAGCAGCCCCCCAGGGACCCAGTACTTC
CASSPPGTQYF
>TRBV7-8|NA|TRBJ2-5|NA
TGTGCCAGCAGCTTTCCGGGGTTCCAAGAGACCCAGTACTTC
CASSFPGFQETQYF
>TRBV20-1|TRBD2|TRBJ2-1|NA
TGCAGTGCTGTCAGAGGACTAGCAACCTACAATGAGCAGTTCTTC
CSAVRGLATYNEQFF
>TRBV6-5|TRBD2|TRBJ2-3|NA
TGTGCCAGCAGTTACTCTGCTAGCGGCATAGGGGATACGCAGTATTTT
CASSYSASGIGDTQYF
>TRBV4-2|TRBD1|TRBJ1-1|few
TGTGCCAGCAGCCAACTCGACAGGGCTGTGAACACTGAAGCTTTCTTT
CASSQLDRAVNTEAFF
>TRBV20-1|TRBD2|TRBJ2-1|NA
TGCAGTGCTAGAGACTATACTAGCGGGAGGGGGTGGCAGTTCTTC
CSARDYTSGRGWQFF
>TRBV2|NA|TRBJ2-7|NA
TGTGCCAGCAGGCCCCCCCCCCGGGGGCCAATGGAGTACTTC
CASRPPPRGPMEYF
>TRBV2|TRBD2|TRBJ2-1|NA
TGTGCCAGCAGTGAGGCTAGCGGGGAGCCGAACGAGTTCTTC
CASSEASGEPNEFF
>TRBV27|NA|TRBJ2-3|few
TGTGCCACCCCCCTGAGTCGGGAAGGCAAAGATACGCAGTATTTT
CATPLSREGKDTQYF
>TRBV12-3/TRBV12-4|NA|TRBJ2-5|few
TGTGCCAGCAGGGGTAGGGTATGGCCCCAGTACTTC
CASRGRVWPQYF
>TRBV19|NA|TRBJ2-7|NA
TGTGCCAGCCGCCACGGAGGGAGGGGGTACGAGCAGTACTTC
CASRHGGRGYEQYF
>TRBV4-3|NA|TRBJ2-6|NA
TGCGCCAGCAGCCTCGACGGGACGTCCGGGGCCAACGTCCTGACTTTC
CASSLDGTSGANVLTF
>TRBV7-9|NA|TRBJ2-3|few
TGTGCCAGCAGCCACGGCGGGGCTAGCCCAGATACGCAGTATTTT
CASSHGGASPDTQYF